The TCR beta chain described here comes from a study of blood T cell repertoires in COVID-19. The wider study: T cells, B-cell-depleted T cells, or PBMCs supplied cDNA or gDNA.

Participant age was about 18 to 100 years, and participants resided in roughly 25 US areas. Cohort 3 recovered donors had two negative PCRs, clearance, or symptom resolution. The CDR3 has 16 residues. Assay: immunoSEQ multiplex PCR; the TCRdb copy retains only in-frame clones and omits some. The table has around 300,000 clones, about 90% seen once. What was sequenced was PBMCs or T cells enriched from blood (not recorded which). This clonotype was obtained from a woman aged 55-69 years who had recovered from COVID-19. The V call is TRBV12-2, the J call TRBJ2-5; no DNA check was done on the table's D call, TRBD1. TRBV12-2 is a pseudogene segment. The CDR3 DNA is TGTGCAAGTCGCCCCCGGGACACTGTTGCCCAAGAGACCCAGTACTTC. Its translation: CASRPRDTVAQETQYF.